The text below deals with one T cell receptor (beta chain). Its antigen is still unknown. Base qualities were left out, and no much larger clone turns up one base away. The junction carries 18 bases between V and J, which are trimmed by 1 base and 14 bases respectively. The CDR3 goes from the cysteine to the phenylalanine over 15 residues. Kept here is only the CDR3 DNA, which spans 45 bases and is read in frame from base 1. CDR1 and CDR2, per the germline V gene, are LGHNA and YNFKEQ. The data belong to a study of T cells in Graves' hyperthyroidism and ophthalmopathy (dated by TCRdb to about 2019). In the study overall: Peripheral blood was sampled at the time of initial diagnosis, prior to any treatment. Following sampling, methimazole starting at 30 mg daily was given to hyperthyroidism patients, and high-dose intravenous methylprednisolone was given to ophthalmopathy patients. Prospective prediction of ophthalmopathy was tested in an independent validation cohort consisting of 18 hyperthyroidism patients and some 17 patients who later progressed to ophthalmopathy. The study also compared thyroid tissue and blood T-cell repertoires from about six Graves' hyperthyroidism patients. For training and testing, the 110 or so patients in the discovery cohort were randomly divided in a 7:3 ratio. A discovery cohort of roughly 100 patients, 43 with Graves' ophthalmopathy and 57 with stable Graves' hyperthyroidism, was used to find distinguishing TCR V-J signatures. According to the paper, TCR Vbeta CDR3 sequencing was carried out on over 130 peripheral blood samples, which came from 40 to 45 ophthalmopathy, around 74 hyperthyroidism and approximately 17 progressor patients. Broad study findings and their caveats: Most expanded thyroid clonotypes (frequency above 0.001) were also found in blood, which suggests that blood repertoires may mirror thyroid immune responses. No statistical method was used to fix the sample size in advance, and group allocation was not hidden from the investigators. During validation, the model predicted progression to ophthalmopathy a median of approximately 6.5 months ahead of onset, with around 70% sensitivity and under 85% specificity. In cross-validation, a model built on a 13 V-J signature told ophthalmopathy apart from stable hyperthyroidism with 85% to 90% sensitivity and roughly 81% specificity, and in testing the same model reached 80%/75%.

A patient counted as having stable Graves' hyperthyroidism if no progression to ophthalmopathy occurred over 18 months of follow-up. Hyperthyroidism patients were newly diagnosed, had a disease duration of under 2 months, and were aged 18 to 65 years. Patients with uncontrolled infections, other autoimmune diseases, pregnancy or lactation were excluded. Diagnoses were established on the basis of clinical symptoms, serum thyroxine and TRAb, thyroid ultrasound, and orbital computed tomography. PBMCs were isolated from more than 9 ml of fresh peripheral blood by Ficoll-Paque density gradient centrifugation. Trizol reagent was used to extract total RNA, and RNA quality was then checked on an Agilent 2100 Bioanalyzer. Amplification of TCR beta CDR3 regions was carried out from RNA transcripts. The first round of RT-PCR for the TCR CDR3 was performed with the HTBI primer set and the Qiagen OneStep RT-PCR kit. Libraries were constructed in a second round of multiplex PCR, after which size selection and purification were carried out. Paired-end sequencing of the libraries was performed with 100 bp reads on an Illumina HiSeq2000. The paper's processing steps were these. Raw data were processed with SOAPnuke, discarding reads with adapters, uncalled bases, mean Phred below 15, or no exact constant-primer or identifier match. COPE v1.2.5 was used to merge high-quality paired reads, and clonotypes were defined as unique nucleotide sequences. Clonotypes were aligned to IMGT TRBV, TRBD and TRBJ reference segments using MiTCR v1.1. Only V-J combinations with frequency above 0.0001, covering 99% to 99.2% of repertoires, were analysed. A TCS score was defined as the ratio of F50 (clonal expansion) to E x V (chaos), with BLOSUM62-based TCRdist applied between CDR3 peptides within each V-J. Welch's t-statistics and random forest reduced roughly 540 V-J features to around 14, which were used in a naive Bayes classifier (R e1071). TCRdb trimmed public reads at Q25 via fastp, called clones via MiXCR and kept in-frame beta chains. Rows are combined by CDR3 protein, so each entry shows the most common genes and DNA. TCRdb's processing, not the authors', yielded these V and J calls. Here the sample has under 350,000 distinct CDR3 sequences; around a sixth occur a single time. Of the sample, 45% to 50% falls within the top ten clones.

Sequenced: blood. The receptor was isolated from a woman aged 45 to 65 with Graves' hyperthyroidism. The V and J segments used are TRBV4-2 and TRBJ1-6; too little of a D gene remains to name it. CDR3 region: CASSQAAQSFQSLHF. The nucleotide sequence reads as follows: TGTGCCAGCAGCCAAGCGGCCCAGAGTTTTCAGTCCCTCCACTTT.